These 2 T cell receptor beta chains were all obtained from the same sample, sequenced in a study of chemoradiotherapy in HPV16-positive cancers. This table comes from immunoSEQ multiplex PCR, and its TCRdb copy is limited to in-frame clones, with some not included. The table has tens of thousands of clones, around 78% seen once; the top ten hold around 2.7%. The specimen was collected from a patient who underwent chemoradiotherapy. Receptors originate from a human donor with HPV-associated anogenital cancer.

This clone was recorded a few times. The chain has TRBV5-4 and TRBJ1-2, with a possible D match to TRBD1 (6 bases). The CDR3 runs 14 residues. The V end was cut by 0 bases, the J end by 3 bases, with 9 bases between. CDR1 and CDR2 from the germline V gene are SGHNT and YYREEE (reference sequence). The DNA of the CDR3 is TGTGCCAGCAGCTTGGCCGCAGGGGACTATGGCTACACCTTC. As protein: CASSLAAGDYGYTF. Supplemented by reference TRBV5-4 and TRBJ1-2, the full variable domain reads ETGVTQSPTHLIKTRGQQVTLRCSSQSGHNTVSWYQQALGQGPQFIFQYYREEENGRGNFPPRFSGLQFPNYSSELNVNALELDDSALYLCASSLAAGDYGYTFGSGTRLTVV.

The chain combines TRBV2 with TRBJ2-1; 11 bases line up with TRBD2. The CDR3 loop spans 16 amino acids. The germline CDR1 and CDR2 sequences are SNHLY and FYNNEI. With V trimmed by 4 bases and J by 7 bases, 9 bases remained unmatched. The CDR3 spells CASSANSGGAVNEQFF. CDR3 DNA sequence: TGTGCCAGCAGTGCAAATAGCGGGGGGGCGGTTAATGAGCAGTTCTTC.